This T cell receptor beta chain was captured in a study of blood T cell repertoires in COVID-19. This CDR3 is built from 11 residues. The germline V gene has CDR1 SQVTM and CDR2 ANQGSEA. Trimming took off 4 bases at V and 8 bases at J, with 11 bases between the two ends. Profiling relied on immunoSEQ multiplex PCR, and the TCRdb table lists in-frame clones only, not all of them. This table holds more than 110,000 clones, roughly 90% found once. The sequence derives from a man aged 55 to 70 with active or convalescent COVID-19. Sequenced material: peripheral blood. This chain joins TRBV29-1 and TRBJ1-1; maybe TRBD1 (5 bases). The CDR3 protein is CSVGPYREAFF. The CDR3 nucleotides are TGCAGCGTTGGGCCGTACAGGGAAGCTTTCTTT.